Listed below are T cell receptor beta chains from one sample, sequenced in a study of lymphopenia after photon versus proton radiotherapy. Produced via immunoSEQ multiplex PCR; TCRdb's table is partial and in-frame only. The data hold 65,000 to 75,000 clones, with 75% to 90% observed a single time. The source was peripheral blood, collected from a patient treated with proton-based radiotherapy. These receptors were collected from a man at least 80 years old with esophageal cancer. Each CDR3 is given with its conserved first and last residue. A D gene is named only where the DNA matches it firmly. Rows give clone size only sometimes, using once, few, many, or a class for an expanded clone.

V	J	size	D	CDR3	DNA
TRBV4-3	TRBJ2-1	few	NA	CASSQDTVNGLLSSYNEQFF	TGCGCCAGCAGCCAAGATACCGTCAACGGTCTACTAAGCTCCTACAATGAGCAGTTCTTC
TRBV11-3	TRBJ2-3	once	NA	CASSQGWGYTQYF	TGTGCCAGCAGCCAGGGGTGGGGTTATACGCAGTATTTT
TRBV4-1	TRBJ1-1	NA	TRBD1	CASSPLRTGRDTEAFF	TGCGCCAGCAGCCCACTTAGGACAGGGCGAGACACTGAAGCTTTCTTT
TRBV30	TRBJ2-5	NA	NA	CAWSGETQYF	TGTGCCTGGAGTGGAGAGACCCAGTACTTC
TRBV29-1	TRBJ2-5	NA	TRBD2	CSVGSAGEGRETQYF	TGCAGCGTTGGGTCAGCGGGAGAGGGTAGAGAGACCCAGTACTTC
TRBV10-2	TRBJ2-5	NA	NA	CASSLRLGEQYF	TGCGCCAGCAGTCTGAGGTTGGGAGAGCAGTACTTC
TRBV6-1	TRBJ1-6	NA	NA	CASSENQVDNSPLHF	TGTGCCAGCAGTGAAAATCAGGTCGACAATTCACCCCTCCACTTT
TRBV7-2	TRBJ2-3	NA	NA	CASSQTDGTDTQYF	TGTGCCAGCAGCCAGACCGATGGCACAGATACGCAGTATTTT
TRBV5-6	TRBJ2-7	NA	TRBD1	CASSLGQGFYEQYF	TGTGCCAGCAGCTTGGGACAGGGGTTCTACGAGCAGTACTTC
TRBV6-5	TRBJ1-2	NA	NA	CASSYSRQAYGYTF	TGTGCCAGCAGTTACTCGAGACAGGCCTATGGCTACACCTTC
TRBV11-2	TRBJ2-7	NA	NA	CASSGGEQYF	TGTGCCAGCAGCGGGGGCGAGCAGTACTTC
TRBV19	TRBJ2-2	NA	TRBD2	CASSFPQTSGSTGELFF	TGTGCCAGTAGTTTCCCTCAGACTAGCGGGAGCACCGGGGAGCTGTTTTTT
TRBV7-9	TRBJ2-7	NA	TRBD2	CASSREGDYEQYF	TGTGCCAGCAGCCGGGAGGGGGACTACGAGCAGTACTTC
TRBV5-1	TRBJ2-7	NA	NA	CASSFTGSYEQYF	TGCGCCAGCAGCTTCACGGGGAGCTACGAGCAGTACTTC
TRBV10-1	TRBJ2-1	NA	TRBD2	CASSESSGRANEQFF	TGCGCCAGCAGTGAGTCCAGCGGGAGGGCCAATGAGCAGTTCTTC
TRBV13	TRBJ1-2	NA	NA	CASSSRGGRGYTF	TGTGCCAGCAGCTCAAGGGGGGGCCGTGGCTACACCTTC
TRBV19	TRBJ2-2	once	NA	CASSDPAGGDTGELFF	TGTGCCAGTAGTGACCCCGCAGGGGGGGACACCGGGGAGCTGTTTTTT
TRBV5-1	TRBJ2-3	NA	TRBD2	CASAGLADTDTQYF	TGCGCCAGCGCCGGACTAGCGGACACAGATACGCAGTATTTT
TRBV27	TRBJ2-1	NA	NA	CASSHRGRNEQFF	TGTGCCAGCAGCCACCGGGGGCGGAATGAGCAGTTCTTC
TRBV27	TRBJ1-4	few	NA	CASSLSQEGEKLFF	TGTGCCAGCAGTTTATCCCAGGAGGGGGAAAAACTGTTTTTT
TRBV10-3	TRBJ1-1	NA	NA	CAIRQMGDTEAFF	TGTGCCATCAGACAAATGGGGGACACTGAAGCTTTCTTT
TRBV19	TRBJ1-5	NA	TRBD1	CASSYTRTGSNQPQHF	TGTGCCAGTAGTTACACCCGGACAGGAAGCAATCAGCCCCAGCATTTT
TRBV9	TRBJ1-1	NA	NA	CASSVSPGNTEAFF	TGTGCCAGCAGCGTAAGTCCGGGGAACACTGAAGCTTTCTTT
TRBV27	TRBJ1-5	NA	NA	CASARGFHSQPQHF	TGTGCCAGCGCCAGGGGTTTTCATAGTCAGCCCCAGCATTTT
TRBV10-3	TRBJ2-5	NA	NA	CAISEGRGSGTQYF	TGTGCCATCAGTGAGGGCAGGGGTTCGGGGACCCAGTACTTC
TRBV9	TRBJ2-3	NA	TRBD2	CASSGGTRRDTQYF	TGTGCCAGCAGCGGAGGGACTAGGCGAGATACGCAGTATTTT
TRBV7-3	TRBJ2-6	NA	NA	CASSGSGANVLTF	TGTGCCAGCAGCGGCTCTGGGGCCAACGTCCTGACTTTC
TRBV4-3	TRBJ2-7	once	TRBD2	CASSQGLAGSYEQYF	TGCGCCAGCAGCCAAGGACTAGCGGGATCCTACGAGCAGTACTTC
TRBV6-6	TRBJ1-5	NA	TRBD1	CASSSRQGGQPQHF	TGTGCCAGCAGTTCTAGACAGGGCGGTCAGCCCCAGCATTTT
TRBV10-3	TRBJ2-7	NA	TRBD1	CAISPGTGVPYEQYF	TGTGCCATCAGTCCCGGGACAGGGGTCCCCTACGAGCAGTACTTC
TRBV11-1	TRBJ2-5	NA	NA	CASSLMAGTQETQYF	TGTGCCAGCAGCCTGATGGCCGGGACCCAAGAGACCCAGTACTTC
TRBV7-2	TRBJ1-3	NA	NA	CASSLELGTGNTIYF	TGTGCCAGCAGCTTAGAATTGGGGACTGGAAACACCATATATTTT
TRBV5-1	TRBJ1-5	NA	NA	CASSLGSGGDQPQHF	TGCGCCAGCAGCCTAGGAAGTGGCGGGGATCAGCCCCAGCATTTT
TRBV6-1	TRBJ1-2	NA	NA	CASRVDRGFYGYTF	TGTGCCAGCAGAGTGGATCGCGGATTCTATGGCTACACCTTC
TRBV4-3	TRBJ2-6	NA	NA	CASSREPGLASSGANVLTF	TGCGCCAGCAGCCGAGAGCCGGGACTCGCGAGCTCTGGGGCCAACGTCCTGACTTTC
TRBV6-5	TRBJ1-5	once	NA	CASKGQDNQPQHF	TGTGCCAGCAAGGGGCAGGATAATCAGCCCCAGCATTTT
TRBV5-4	TRBJ1-5	NA	NA	CASSISPLQPQHF	TGTGCCAGCAGCATCAGCCCCCTACAGCCCCAGCATTTT
TRBV11-3	TRBJ2-5	NA	NA	CASSLGRRNQETQYF	TGTGCCAGCAGCTTAGGTCGGCGGAATCAAGAGACCCAGTACTTC
TRBV5-4	TRBJ2-1	NA	NA	CASSLDAYNEQFF	TGTGCCAGCAGCTTGGACGCATACAATGAGCAGTTCTTC
TRBV7-8	TRBJ1-2	NA	NA	CASSLALGGVANYGYTF	TGTGCCAGCAGCTTAGCGCTCGGTGGGGTGGCCAACTATGGCTACACCTTC
TRBV19	TRBJ1-4	NA	TRBD1	CASMGQGETNEKLFF	TGTGCCAGTATGGGGCAGGGGGAAACCAATGAAAAACTGTTTTTT
TRBV7-2	TRBJ2-7	once	NA	CASSPTSYEQYF	TGTGCCAGCAGCCCAACGTCCTACGAGCAGTACTTC
TRBV28	TRBJ2-2	once	NA	CAGEGENTGELFF	TGTGCCGGGGAGGGGGAAAACACCGGGGAGCTGTTTTTT
TRBV19	TRBJ1-4	NA	NA	CASSKTVGGEKLFF	TGTGCCAGTAGTAAGACGGTGGGGGGTGAAAAACTGTTTTTT